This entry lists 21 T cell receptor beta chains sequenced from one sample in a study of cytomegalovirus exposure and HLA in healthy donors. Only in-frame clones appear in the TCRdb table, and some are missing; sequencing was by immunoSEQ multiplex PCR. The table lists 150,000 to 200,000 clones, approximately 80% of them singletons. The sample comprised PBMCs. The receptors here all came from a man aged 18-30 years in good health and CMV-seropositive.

CDR3 loop: CASSLSLAGGPDTQYF. The DNA for the CDR3 is TGTGCCAGCAGCTTATCGCTAGCGGGAGGTCCAGATACGCAGTATTTT. This chain connects TRBV11-3 to TRBJ2-3, with 11 positions matching TRBD2. The CDR3 is 16 residues long. Germline values: CDR1 SGHNT, CDR2 YENEEA. Trimming cost V 2 bases and J 4 bases; bases outside gene matches: 5. Using reference TRBV11-3 and TRBJ2-3 for the parts outside the CDR3, the full variable domain is EAGVVQSPRYKIIEKKQPVAFWCNPISGHNTLYWYLQNLGQGPELLIRYENEEAVDDSQLPKDRFSAERLKGVDSTLKIQPAELGDSAVYLCASSLSLAGGPDTQYFGPGTRLTVL.

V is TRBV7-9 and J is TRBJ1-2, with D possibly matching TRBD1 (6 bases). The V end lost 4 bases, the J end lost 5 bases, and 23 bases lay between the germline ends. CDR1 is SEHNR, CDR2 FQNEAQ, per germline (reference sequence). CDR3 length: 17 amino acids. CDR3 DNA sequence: TGTGCCAGCAGCTCCGAAAGATTACAGGGTTTGGTGTATGGCTACACCTTC. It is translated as CASSSERLQGLVYGYTF.

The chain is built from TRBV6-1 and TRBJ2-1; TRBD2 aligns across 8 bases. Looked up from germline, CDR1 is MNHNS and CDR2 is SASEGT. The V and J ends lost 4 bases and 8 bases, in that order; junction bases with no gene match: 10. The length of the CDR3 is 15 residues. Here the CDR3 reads CASSVEGGTSDEQFF. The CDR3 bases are TGTGCCAGCAGTGTAGAAGGTGGGACTAGTGATGAGCAGTTCTTC.

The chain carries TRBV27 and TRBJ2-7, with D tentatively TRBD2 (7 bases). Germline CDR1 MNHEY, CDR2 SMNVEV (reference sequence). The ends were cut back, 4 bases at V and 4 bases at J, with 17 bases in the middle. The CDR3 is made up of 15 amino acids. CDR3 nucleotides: TGTGCCAGCAGTTACCTAGGGGGGGGGAATTACGAGCAGTACTTC. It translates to CASSYLGGGNYEQYF.

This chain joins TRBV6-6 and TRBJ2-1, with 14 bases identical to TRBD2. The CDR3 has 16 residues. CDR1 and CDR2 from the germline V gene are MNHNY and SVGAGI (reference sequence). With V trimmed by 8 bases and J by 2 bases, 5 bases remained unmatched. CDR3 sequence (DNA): TGTGCCAGCGGACTAGCGGGAGGCGCCCCCTACAATGAGCAGTTCTTC. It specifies CASGLAGGAPYNEQFF.

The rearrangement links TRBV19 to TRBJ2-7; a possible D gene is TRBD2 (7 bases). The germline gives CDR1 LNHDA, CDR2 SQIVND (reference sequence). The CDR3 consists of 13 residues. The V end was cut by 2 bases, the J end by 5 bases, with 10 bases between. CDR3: CASSIRGADEQYF. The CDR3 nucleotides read TGTGCCAGTAGTATACGGGGGGCAGACGAGCAGTACTTC.

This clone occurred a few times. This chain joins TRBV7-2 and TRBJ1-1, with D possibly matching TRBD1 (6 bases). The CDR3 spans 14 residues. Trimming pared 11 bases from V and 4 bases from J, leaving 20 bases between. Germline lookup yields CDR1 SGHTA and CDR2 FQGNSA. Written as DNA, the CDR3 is TGTGCCGCCCGTTTGGGGGGGCCCGGCACTGAAGCTTTCTTT. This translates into CAARLGGPGTEAFF. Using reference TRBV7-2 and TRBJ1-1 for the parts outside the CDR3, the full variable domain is GAGVSQSPSNKVTEKGKDVELRCDPISGHTALYWYRQSLGQGLEFLIYFQGNSAPDKSGLPSDRFSAERTGGSVSTLTIQRTQQEDSAVYLCAARLGGPGTEAFFGQGTRLTVV.

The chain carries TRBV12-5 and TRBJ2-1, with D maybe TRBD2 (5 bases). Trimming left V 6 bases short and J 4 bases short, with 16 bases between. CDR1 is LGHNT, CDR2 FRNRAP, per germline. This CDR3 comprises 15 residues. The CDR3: CASGPDGGPYNEQFF. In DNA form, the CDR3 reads TGTGCTAGTGGACCCGACGGAGGACCTTACAATGAGCAGTTCTTC. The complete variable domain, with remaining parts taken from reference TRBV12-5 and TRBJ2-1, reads DARVTQTPRHKVTEMGQEVTMRCQPILGHNTVFWYRQTMMQGLELLAYFRNRAPLDDSGMPKDRFSAEMPDATLATLKIQPSEPRDSAVYFCASGPDGGPYNEQFFGPGTRLTVL.

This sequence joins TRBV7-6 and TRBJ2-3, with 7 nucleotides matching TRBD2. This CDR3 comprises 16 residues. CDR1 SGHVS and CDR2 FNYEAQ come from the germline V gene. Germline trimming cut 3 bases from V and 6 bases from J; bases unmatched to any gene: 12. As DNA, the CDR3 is TGTGCCAGCAGCTTCGTAAGCGGGGCGGGTGGCGATACGCAGTATTTT. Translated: CASSFVSGAGGDTQYF.

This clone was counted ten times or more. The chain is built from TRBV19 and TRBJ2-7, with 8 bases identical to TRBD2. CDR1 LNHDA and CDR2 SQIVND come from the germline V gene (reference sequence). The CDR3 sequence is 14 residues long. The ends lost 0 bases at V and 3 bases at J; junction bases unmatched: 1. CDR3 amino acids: CASSIESGSYEQYF. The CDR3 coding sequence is TGTGCCAGTAGTATAGAAAGCGGGAGCTACGAGCAGTACTTC.

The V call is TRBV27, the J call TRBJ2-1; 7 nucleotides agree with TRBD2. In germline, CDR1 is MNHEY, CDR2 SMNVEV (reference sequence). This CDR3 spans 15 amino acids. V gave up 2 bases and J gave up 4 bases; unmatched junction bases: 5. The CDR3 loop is CASSLVGGEYNEQFF. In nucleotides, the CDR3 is TGTGCCAGCAGTTTAGTTGGGGGGGAATACAATGAGCAGTTCTTC.

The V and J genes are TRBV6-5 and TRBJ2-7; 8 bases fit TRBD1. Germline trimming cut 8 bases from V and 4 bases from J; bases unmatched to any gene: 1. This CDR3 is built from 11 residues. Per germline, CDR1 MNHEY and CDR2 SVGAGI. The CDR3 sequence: CASGTGYEQYF. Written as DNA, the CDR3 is TGTGCCAGCGGGACAGGATACGAGCAGTACTTC.

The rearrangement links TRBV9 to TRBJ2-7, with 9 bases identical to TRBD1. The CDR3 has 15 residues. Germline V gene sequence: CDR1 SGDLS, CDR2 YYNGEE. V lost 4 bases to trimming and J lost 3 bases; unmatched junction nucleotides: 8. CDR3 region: CASSPIGTGYYEQYF. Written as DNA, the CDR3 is TGTGCCAGCAGCCCAATAGGGACAGGGTACTACGAGCAGTACTTC.

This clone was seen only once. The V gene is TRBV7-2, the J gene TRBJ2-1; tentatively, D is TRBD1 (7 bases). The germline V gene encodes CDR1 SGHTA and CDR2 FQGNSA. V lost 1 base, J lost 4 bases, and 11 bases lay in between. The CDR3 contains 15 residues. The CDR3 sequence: CASSLDRGGYNEQFF. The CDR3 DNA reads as TGTGCCAGCAGCTTAGACAGGGGAGGTTACAATGAGCAGTTCTTC.

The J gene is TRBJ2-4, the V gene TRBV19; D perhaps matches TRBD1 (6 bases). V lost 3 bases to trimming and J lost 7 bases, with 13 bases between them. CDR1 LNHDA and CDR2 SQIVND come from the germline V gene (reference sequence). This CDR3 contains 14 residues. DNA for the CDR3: TGTGCCAGTAGTATCAGGGGCCCGCTCAACATTCAGTACTTC. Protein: CASSIRGPLNIQYF.

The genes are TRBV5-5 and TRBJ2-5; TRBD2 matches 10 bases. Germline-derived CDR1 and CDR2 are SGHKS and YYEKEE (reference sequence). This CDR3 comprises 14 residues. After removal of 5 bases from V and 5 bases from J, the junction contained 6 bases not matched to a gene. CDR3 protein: CASRPSGSLETQYF. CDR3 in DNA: TGTGCCAGCAGGCCTAGCGGGAGTTTGGAGACCCAGTACTTC.

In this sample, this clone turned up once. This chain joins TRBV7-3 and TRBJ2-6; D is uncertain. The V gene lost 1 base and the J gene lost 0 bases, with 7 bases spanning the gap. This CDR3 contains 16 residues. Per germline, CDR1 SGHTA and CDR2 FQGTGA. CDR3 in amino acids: CASSLSISSGANVLTF. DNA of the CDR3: TGTGCCAGCAGCTTAAGCATCAGCTCTGGGGCCAACGTCCTGACTTTC.

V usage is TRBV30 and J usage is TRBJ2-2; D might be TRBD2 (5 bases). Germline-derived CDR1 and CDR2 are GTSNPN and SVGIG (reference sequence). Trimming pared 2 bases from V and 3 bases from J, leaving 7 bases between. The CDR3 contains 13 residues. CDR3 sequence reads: CAWSRGYTGELFF. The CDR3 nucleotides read TGTGCCTGGAGTCGGGGATACACCGGGGAGCTGTTTTTT.

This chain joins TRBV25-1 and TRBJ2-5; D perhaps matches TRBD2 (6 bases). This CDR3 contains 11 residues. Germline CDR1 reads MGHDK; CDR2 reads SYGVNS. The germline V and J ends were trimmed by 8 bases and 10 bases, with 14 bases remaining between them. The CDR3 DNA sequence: TGTGCCAGCGGGACTGAAGTTGTCCAGTACTTC. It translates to CASGTEVVQYF.

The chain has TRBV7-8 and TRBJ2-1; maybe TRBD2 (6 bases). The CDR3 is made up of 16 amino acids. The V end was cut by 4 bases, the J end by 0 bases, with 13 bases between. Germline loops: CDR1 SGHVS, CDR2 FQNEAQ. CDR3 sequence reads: CASSSGVGSSYNEQFF. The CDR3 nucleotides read TGTGCCAGCAGCTCAGGTGTCGGGAGCTCCTACAATGAGCAGTTCTTC.

The CDR3 DNA reads TGTGCCAGCAGCTTAATCGGGGGTGAAAAACTGTTTTTT. This codes for CASSLIGGEKLFF. The V call is TRBV7-9, the J call TRBJ1-4, with D tentatively TRBD1 (5 bases). This CDR3 region has 13 residues. Per the germline V gene, CDR1 is SEHNR and CDR2 is FQNEAQ (reference sequence). The V gene lost 2 bases and the J gene lost 7 bases, with 8 bases spanning the gap.